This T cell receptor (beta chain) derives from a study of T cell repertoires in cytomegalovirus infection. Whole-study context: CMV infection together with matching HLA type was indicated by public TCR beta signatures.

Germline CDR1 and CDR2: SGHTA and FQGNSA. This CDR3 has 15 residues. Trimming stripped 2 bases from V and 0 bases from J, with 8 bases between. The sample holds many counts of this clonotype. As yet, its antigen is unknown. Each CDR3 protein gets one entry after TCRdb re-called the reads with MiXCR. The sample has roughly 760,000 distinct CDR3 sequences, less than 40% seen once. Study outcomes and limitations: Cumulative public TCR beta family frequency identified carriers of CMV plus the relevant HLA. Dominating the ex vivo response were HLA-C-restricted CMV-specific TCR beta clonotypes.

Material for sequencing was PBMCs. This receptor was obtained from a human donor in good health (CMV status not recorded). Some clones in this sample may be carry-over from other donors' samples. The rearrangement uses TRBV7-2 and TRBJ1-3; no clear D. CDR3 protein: CASSLTSSSGNTIYF. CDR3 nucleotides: TGTGCCAGCAGCTTAACGAGTAGCTCTGGAAACACCATATATTTT.